This T cell receptor beta chain came from a study of T cells in Graves' hyperthyroidism and ophthalmopathy. This clonotype was seen only a few times. The germline V gene has CDR1 LNHDA and CDR2 SQIVND (reference sequence). CDR3 size: 15 residues. The ends lost 6 bases at V and 5 bases at J; junction bases unmatched: 7. From RNA transcripts, TCR beta CDR3 regions were amplified. An initial round of RT-PCR targeting the TCR CDR3 relied on the HTBI primer set. MiXCR, applied by TCRdb to the multiplex PCR reads, yields one record per CDR3 protein. The data hold about 740,000 distinct CDR3 sequences, with 14% observed a single time. Graves' hyperthyroidism was deemed stable absent ophthalmopathy progression within 18 months. Exclusion followed for patients with uncontrolled infection, other autoimmune disease, pregnancy or lactation. Fresh peripheral blood, 10 ml, was the source of the PBMCs.

The TCR sequence derives from a woman aged 18-29 years with Graves' hyperthyroidism. This chain connects TRBV19 to TRBJ1-5; 10 positions match TRBD1. What was sequenced was blood. CDR3: CASRKTGGNYQPQHF. CDR3 bases: TGTGCCAGTAGAAAGACAGGGGGCAATTATCAGCCCCAGCATTTT.